Described below is a single T cell receptor beta chain sequence and its context. The CDR3 spans 15 residues. Trimming removed 5 bases from V and 2 bases from J; junction bases left unmatched: 8. CDR1 is GTSNPN, CDR2 SVGIG, per germline (reference sequence). This record comes from a study of blood T cell repertoires in COVID-19. Clones were sequenced by immunoSEQ multiplex PCR, and TCRdb holds only the in-frame ones, with some missing. The data show about 280,000 clones, 85% to 90% seen once. The sequencing sample was made of PBMCs or T cells enriched from blood (not recorded which). The V gene is TRBV30, the J gene TRBJ2-3; 9 bases are shared with TRBD2. The source is a woman aged 25 to 45 with acute COVID-19. CDR3 protein: CAWGLVAGVTDTQYF. The CDR3 DNA reads as TGTGCCTGGGGATTAGTAGCGGGAGTCACAGATACGCAGTATTTT.